This entry is about one T cell receptor (beta chain). The sample is drawn from a study of T cell responses to AZD1222 COVID-19 vaccine. Germline assignment: CDR1 MGHRA and CDR2 YSYEKL. The CDR3 length is 16 residues. The V and J ends lost 1 base and 3 bases respectively, with 16 bases between them. Clones were sequenced by immunoSEQ multiplex PCR, and TCRdb holds only the in-frame ones, with some missing. This sample has 150,000 to 200,000 clones, with approximately 86% found just once. V is TRBV4-1 and J is TRBJ2-7, with D possibly TRBD2 on 5 matching bases. The source material was peripheral blood, sampled on day 0 of AZD1222 vaccination. The sequence was collected from an adult in good health. Written as DNA, the CDR3 is TGCGCCAGCAGCCAAGTTTTGTCCTCAGAGGGCTACGAGCAGTACTTC. This encodes CASSQVLSSEGYEQYF.